The text below deals with one T cell receptor (beta chain). This receptor's antigen is unknown. No base quality values were provided; no much bigger clone lies one nucleotide off. This sample was included in a study of blood T cell repertoires in COVID-19 (TCRdb year 2020). A note on the overall study: Collaborator samples came from the United States, Italy and Spain and covered acute and convalescent phases of COVID-19. Nearly every sample came with metadata listing a de-identified subject ID, COVID-19 status, age in years and sex. Deeply sampled blood TCRbeta repertoires from subjects exposed to, actively infected with, or recovered from COVID-19 were included in the dataset. Samples came from the ongoing ImmuneRACE study (first 160 participants) plus 1,254 subjects from 6 global collaborators. Where available, HLA class I and class II types were taken from metadata supplied by the sample provider and were not determined by assay-based typing. A freely available public database, intended as a resource for researchers studying the immune response to SARS-CoV-2, is where the repertoires were released. The prospective study material was composed of cDNA or gDNA derived from T cells, B-cell-depleted T cells, or PBMCs.

TCRbeta CDR3 regions were amplified from genomic DNA by means of the immunoSEQ Assay, a bias-controlled multiplex PCR. The authors' pipeline ran thus. The number of nucleated cells in each sample was estimated from the amplification of reference gene primers within the assay. To quantify the absolute abundance of each unique TCRbeta CDR3 rearrangement, sequence reads were collapsed and filtered. For each sample, productive Simpson clonality was calculated as the square root of Simpson's diversity index over productive rearrangements. This immuneACCESS table, as held by TCRdb, lists in-frame sequences with V and J called but not all clones. Of the missing ones, under half trace to an unresolved V gene in checked studies; the others have no known cause. V, J and clone size were drawn from that table, and D and trimming were deduced from the DNA. Counted in this sample were 55,000 to 85,000 clones; 81% of them appeared once. Of the sample, 0.65% to 0.9% is held by the ten largest clones.

Results the study describes overall, beyond this receptor: The amount of clinical and demographic metadata varied by source and participant and was provided uncurated.

The collaborating institutions used their own protocols to collect whole blood in K2EDTA tubes. For TCRbeta analysis, collaborator samples were shipped as frozen whole blood, as isolated PBMCs, or as DNA extracted from either sample type. The germline V gene sets CDR1 to MGHRA and CDR2 to YSYEKL. From its cysteine to its phenylalanine, the CDR3 spans 15 amino acids. Only the CDR3 DNA is retained, 45 bases long and in frame from the first base. V loses 4 bases at its end and J loses 4 bases; junction bases beyond the gene matches: 5. The receptor's source is a woman in her 70s with acute or convalescent COVID-19. The chain employs TRBV4-1 and TRBJ1-3; TRBD1 fits 9 bases in the junction. Material for sequencing was peripheral blood. The DNA is as follows: TGCGCCAGCAGCCTCTGGGGACAGGGAGGAAACACCATATATTTT. Translated, it reads CASSLWGQGGNTIYF.